This passage covers 4 T cell receptor beta chains from one sample sequenced in a study of blood T cell repertoires in COVID-19. TCRdb's table, derived via immunoSEQ multiplex PCR, lists solely in-frame clones and lacks some. The sample gives more than 85,000 clones, around 83% of which show up once; roughly 7.7% is in the top ten. Sequenced sample: peripheral blood. These receptors originate from an elderly woman with active or convalescent COVID-19.

This CDR3 reads CASSSLDTKAFF. The CDR3 nucleotides read TGTGCCAGCAGCTCCCTGGACACAAAAGCTTTCTTT. This rearrangement joins TRBV7-9 to TRBJ1-1; tentative D call: TRBD1 (5 bases). V lost 4 bases, J lost 9 bases, and 12 bases lay in between. The CDR3 is 12 amino acids. Germline assignment: CDR1 SEHNR and CDR2 FQNEAQ (reference sequence).

V and J are TRBV9 and TRBJ1-1; D gene uncertain. Trimming pared 0 bases from V and 6 bases from J, leaving 12 bases between. CDR1 is SGDLS, CDR2 YYNGEE, per germline. This CDR3 comprises 14 residues. The CDR3 region has the DNA TGTGCCAGCAGCGTAGTAAGTTCTCGCGCTGAAGCTTTCTTT. Translating gives CASSVVSSRAEAFF.

The chain carries TRBV27 and TRBJ2-7, with D perhaps matching TRBD1 (6 bases). The V end lost 1 base, the J end lost 6 bases, and 13 bases lay between the germline ends. Germline V lookup: CDR1 MNHEY, CDR2 SMNVEV (reference sequence). There are 14 residues in the CDR3. DNA for the CDR3: TGTGCCAGCAGTTTATTGTCGGAAGGGGGCGAGCAGTACTTC. Translating gives CASSLLSEGGEQYF.

V usage is TRBV15 and J usage is TRBJ2-3, with 7 bases that match TRBD2. The CDR3 is made up of 15 amino acids. Germline values: CDR1 LNHNV, CDR2 YYDKDF (reference sequence). The junction had 3 bases not matched to a gene; V was cut back by 1 base and J by 2 bases. In DNA form, the CDR3 reads TGTGCCACCAGCAGAGTGCGGGGGAACACAGATACGCAGTATTTT. It translates to CATSRVRGNTDTQYF.